This T cell receptor beta chain was sequenced during a study of CD8 T cells in Susac syndrome. A quantity of about 0.45 to 1 ug RNA underwent reverse transcription using random hexamers. Amplification of TCR beta CDR3 across 54 Vbeta and 13 Jbeta was performed with immunoSEQ multiplex PCR. TCRdb reprocessed the immunoSEQ multiplex PCR reads with MiXCR, giving one entry per CDR3 protein. The sample yields about 210,000 distinct CDR3 sequences, approximately 94% seen once. The T cells that were sequenced for TCR beta were CD8+ and CD4+ cells from blood. TEMRA cells underwent FACS enrichment and CD8+ and CD4+ T cells underwent negative isolation. Study observations and caveats: Clonal expansion was not seen in any Susac syndrome CD4+ T cell repertoire.

With respect to this clonotype: Its antigen is undetermined.

The CDR3 is 14 amino acids. Trimming shortened V by 0 bases and J by 2 bases, and 7 bases separated the two germline ends. CDR1 is SGHTA, CDR2 FQGNSA, per germline. The chain has TRBV7-2 and TRBJ1-2; D not resolved. The sample comprised CD4+ T cells from PBMCs. This receptor was taken from a human donor with Susac syndrome. The CDR3 loop reads CASSLAVGNYGYTF. The CDR3 nucleotides are TGTGCCAGCAGCTTAGCGGTCGGAAACTATGGCTACACCTTC.